Shown below are 14 T cell receptor beta chains from a single sample sequenced in a study of Graves' ophthalmopathy and Graves' hyperthyroidism. The authors amplified TCR beta CDR3 regions from RNA transcripts. A first-round RT-PCR used HTBI primers, followed by a second-round multiplex PCR. TCRdb used MiXCR to reprocess the multiplex PCR reads, holding one entry per CDR3 protein. The sample records roughly 700,000 distinct CDR3 sequences, 40% being singletons. The sample taken for sequencing was peripheral blood. The receptors were gathered from an adult man with Graves' ophthalmopathy.

This clonotype was counted a single time. The chain joins TRBV20-1 to TRBJ2-7; tentatively, D is TRBD2 (6 bases). The CDR3 loop spans 15 amino acids. Trimming cost V 3 bases and J 0 bases, with 15 bases left between them. The germline V gene encodes CDR1 DFQATT and CDR2 SNEGSKA (reference sequence). The CDR3 sequence is CSARGLGGDSYEQYF. The CDR3 bases are TGCAGTGCTAGGGGCCTGGGGGGAGACTCCTACGAGCAGTACTTC.

This clonotype was counted only a few times. The chain has TRBV27 and TRBJ1-2, with D perhaps TRBD1 (6 bases). V dropped 4 bases and J dropped 1 base, with 10 bases sitting between them. The CDR3 sequence is 14 residues long. Germline V gene sequence: CDR1 MNHEY, CDR2 SMNVEV (reference sequence). CDR3 region: CASSSRGLNYGYTF. CDR3 DNA sequence: TGTGCCAGCAGTTCCAGGGGCCTTAACTATGGCTACACCTTC.

Only a few counts were recorded for this clonotype. J is TRBJ2-7 and V is TRBV13; TRBD1 or TRBD2 may be the D gene (5 bases each). Between the trimmed V and J ends, which lost 6 bases and 7 bases, there was a span of 19 bases. The CDR3 is 14 amino acids. CDR1 is PRHDT, CDR2 FYEKMQ, per germline (reference sequence). The CDR3 loop reads CASSPRGPISEQYF. The CDR3 coding sequence is TGTGCCAGCAGTCCCCGGGGCCCGATAAGTGAGCAGTACTTC. The full variable domain, its missing parts supplied by reference TRBV13 and TRBJ2-7, is AAGVIQSPRHLIKEKRETATLKCYPIPRHDTVYWYQQGPGQDPQFLISFYEKMQSDKGSIPDRFSAQQFSDYHSELNMSSLELGDSALYFCASSPRGPISEQYFGPGTRLTVT.

This chain connects TRBV10-2 to TRBJ1-1, with TRBD1 as a possible D gene (5 bases). Germline loops: CDR1 WSHSY, CDR2 SAAADI. V gave up 5 bases and J gave up 1 base, with 14 bases separating them. This CDR3 is 15 amino acids long. CDR3 sequence: CASSRDGRKNTEAFF. In DNA form, the CDR3 reads TGCGCCAGCAGTCGGGACGGCCGAAAGAACACTGAAGCTTTCTTT.

Ten or more counts support this clonotype. The J gene is TRBJ1-6, the V gene TRBV5-8, with D possibly TRBD1 on 6 matching bases. V gave up 0 bases and J gave up 6 bases, with 7 bases separating them. CDR1 is SGHTS, CDR2 YDEGEE, per germline. CDR3 length equals 14 residues. CDR3 region: CASSLAGVNSPLHF. CDR3 DNA: TGTGCCAGCAGCTTGGCAGGGGTTAATTCACCCCTCCACTTT.

Turning to this clonotype: An end of the junction does not agree with germline; a read error may underlie this. This sequence joins TRBV24-1 and TRBJ1-5; D unresolved. CDR1 and CDR2 (germline): KGHDR, SFDVKD. The CDR3 has 13 amino acids. The CDR3 nucleotides are TGTGCCAGCAGTCCGATAACAAATCAGCCCCAGCATTTT. Translated: CASSPITNQPQHF.

This rearrangement joins TRBV5-1 to TRBJ2-5, with D possibly TRBD1 on 6 matching bases. This CDR3 comprises 18 residues. Trimming cost V 3 bases and J 7 bases, with 28 bases left between them. Germline V lookup: CDR1 SGHRS, CDR2 YFSETQ. CDR3: CASSWGLRDTADFSTQYF. The CDR3 DNA reads as TGCGCCAGCAGCTGGGGGCTCCGGGACACGGCCGATTTTTCGACCCAGTACTTC.

This clonotype occurred a few times. The chain has TRBV5-5 and TRBJ2-7, with no clear D. The V end was cut by 4 bases, the J end by 2 bases, with 10 bases between. This CDR3 comprises 13 residues. The germline CDR1 and CDR2 sequences are SGHKS and YYEKEE (reference sequence). CDR3 nucleotides: TGTGCCAGCAGCGCACCGCAAACCTACGAGCAGTACTTC. Its translation is CASSAPQTYEQYF.

The chain has TRBV7-6 and TRBJ2-2, with TRBD2 as a possible D gene (6 bases). The CDR3 spans 16 residues. Trimming cost V 4 bases and J 1 base, with 13 bases left between them. Germline V CDR1 and CDR2: SGHVS, FNYEAQ. This CDR3 reads CASSSQGGVNTGELFF. The DNA for the CDR3 is TGTGCCAGCAGCTCCCAGGGAGGCGTGAACACCGGGGAGCTGTTTTTT.

This clonotype turned up a few times. The rearrangement uses TRBV9 and TRBJ2-7; the D gene could be TRBD1 or TRBD2 (6 bases each). The germline gives CDR1 SGDLS, CDR2 YYNGEE. The CDR3 is made up of 15 amino acids. Between the trimmed V and J ends, which lost 3 bases and 4 bases, there was a span of 17 bases. The CDR3 DNA reads TGTGCCAGCAGCGGGGGGGAGCAGGGGTGGTACGAGCAGTACTTC. It encodes CASSGGEQGWYEQYF.

This clonotype has a count of ten or more. The V and J genes are TRBV9 and TRBJ2-5; TRBD2 matches 11 bases. Losses at the gene ends were 0 bases for V and 5 bases for J; bases not matched to a gene: 12. From germline, CDR1 is SGDLS and CDR2 YYNGEE. The CDR3 contains 18 residues. The CDR3 here is CASSVGSDRGLAVETQYF. CDR3 sequence (DNA): TGTGCCAGCAGCGTAGGGTCGGACAGGGGACTAGCGGTGGAGACCCAGTACTTC. Together with reference TRBV9 and TRBJ2-5, the CDR3 gives the full variable domain: DSGVTQTPKHLITATGQRVTLRCSPRSGDLSVYWYQQSLDQGLQFLIQYYNGEERAKGNILERFSAQQFPDLHSELNLSSLELGDSALYFCASSVGSDRGLAVETQYFGPGTRLLVL.

There are a few counts of this clonotype. The chain recombines TRBV7-2 with TRBJ2-7; 8 nucleotides align to TRBD1. The CDR3 is made up of 15 amino acids. Germline values: CDR1 SGHTA, CDR2 FQGNSA. The V and J ends lost 3 bases and 7 bases, in that order; junction bases with no gene match: 11. In DNA, the CDR3 is TGTGCCAGCAGCTTGGTGGGGACAGGTCCGTTAGAGCAGTACTTC. Protein sequence: CASSLVGTGPLEQYF. Full variable domain (rest looked up from reference TRBV7-2 and TRBJ2-7): GAGVSQSPSNKVTEKGKDVELRCDPISGHTALYWYRQSLGQGLEFLIYFQGNSAPDKSGLPSDRFSAERTGGSVSTLTIQRTQQEDSAVYLCASSLVGTGPLEQYFGPGTRLTVT.

This clonotype was found many times. CDR3 in amino acids: CASSLAAGQAEQYF. CDR3 DNA: TGTGCCAGCAGCTTAGCGGCAGGGCAGGCCGAGCAGTACTTC. J is TRBJ2-7 and V is TRBV7-2; D is possibly TRBD1 (5 bases). V lost 0 bases to trimming and J lost 6 bases, with 12 bases between them. CDR1 and CDR2 from the germline V gene are SGHTA and FQGNSA. The CDR3 extends over 14 amino acids.

The rearrangement uses TRBV11-1 and TRBJ2-5, with D tentatively TRBD1 (6 bases). The germline CDR1 and CDR2 sequences are SGHAT and FQDESV (reference sequence). V was pared by 5 bases and J by 4 bases, with 17 bases between. The CDR3 loop spans 15 amino acids. The CDR3: CASSANNRVGETQYF. CDR3 coding DNA: TGTGCCAGCAGCGCTAACAACAGGGTCGGAGAGACCCAGTACTTC.